A single sample gave rise to the 29 T cell receptor beta chains below, sequenced in a study of siplizumab effects on memory and regulatory T cells. Data came from immunoSEQ multiplex PCR; TCRdb stores just in-frame clones and leaves some out. Among roughly 110,000 clones listed, about 93% were seen once. Sequenced sample: non-Treg CD4+ T cells sorted from blood. The receptors originated from a human donor in good health.

The chain uses TRBV6-6 and TRBJ2-2, with 10 positions matching TRBD2. Germline V gene data show CDR1 as MNHNY and CDR2 as SVGAGI (reference sequence). With 2 bases clipped from V and 1 base from J, the junction kept 1 base outside the gene matches. This CDR3 comprises 16 residues. The CDR3 DNA sequence: TGTGCCAGCAGTTACGGACTAGCGGAGAACACCGGGGAGCTGTTTTTT. Translated: CASSYGLAENTGELFF.

This chain joins TRBV4-1 and TRBJ2-3; TRBD2 aligns across 9 bases. Trimming cost V 1 base and J 0 bases; bases outside gene matches: 5. The CDR3 is made up of 17 amino acids. Germline V CDR1 and CDR2: MGHRA, YSYEKL. The CDR3 coding sequence is TGCGCCAGCAGCCAAGTCCGACTAGCGGCTAGCACAGATACGCAGTATTTT. Translating it yields CASSQVRLAASTDTQYF.

The chain employs TRBV6-5 and TRBJ2-1, with 7 nucleotides matching TRBD1. The germline V gene has CDR1 MNHEY and CDR2 SVGAGI. The CDR3 length is 14 residues. Losses at the gene ends were 4 bases for V and 5 bases for J; bases not matched to a gene: 5. The CDR3, as DNA: TGTGCCAGCAGTTGGGGACAGCCTAACAATGAGCAGTTCTTC. Translation: CASSWGQPNNEQFF.

The rearrangement joins TRBV19 to TRBJ1-5; 9 bases fit TRBD1. Unmatched junction bases numbered 8, after V lost 5 bases and J lost 6 bases. CDR1 LNHDA and CDR2 SQIVND come from the germline V gene (reference sequence). CDR3 size: 15 residues. The CDR3 loop reads CASSPTGGGSQPQHF. The CDR3 DNA reads TGTGCCAGTAGTCCTACAGGGGGCGGGAGTCAGCCCCAGCATTTT.

The V call is TRBV2, the J call TRBJ1-4; D is ambiguous. V gave up 6 bases and J gave up 8 bases, with 13 bases separating them. Per the germline V gene, CDR1 is SNHLY and CDR2 is FYNNEI. The CDR3 covers 13 residues. In nucleotides, the CDR3 is TGTGCCAGCAGCGTCCGGACCGTAGAAAAACTGTTTTTT. Its protein is CASSVRTVEKLFF.

The chain recombines TRBV27 with TRBJ1-6, with a possible D match to TRBD1 (6 bases). Germline CDR1 is MNHEY and CDR2 is SMNVEV (reference sequence). V lost 1 base, J lost 11 bases, and 12 bases lay in between. The CDR3 contains 14 residues. CDR3 sequence reads: CASSLYGEGAPLHF. CDR3 sequence (DNA): TGTGCCAGCAGTTTATATGGGGAGGGGGCACCCCTCCACTTT.

The sample holds one count of this clone. The chain uses TRBV7-2 and TRBJ2-7; D not resolved. Trimming left V 8 bases short and J 6 bases short, with 14 bases between. The CDR3 runs 12 residues. Germline lookup yields CDR1 SGHTA and CDR2 FQGNSA. This CDR3 reads CASGPFSGEQYF. In DNA, the CDR3 is TGTGCCAGCGGCCCATTCTCGGGCGAGCAGTACTTC. The variable domain in full, completed from reference TRBV7-2 and TRBJ2-7, reads GAGVSQSPSNKVTEKGKDVELRCDPISGHTALYWYRQSLGQGLEFLIYFQGNSAPDKSGLPSDRFSAERTGGSVSTLTIQRTQQEDSAVYLCASGPFSGEQYFGPGTRLTVT.

The chain employs TRBV23-1 and TRBJ1-2; D might be TRBD1 (5 bases). TRBV23-1 is reported as an ORF; its role is uncertain. The CDR3 is 12 amino acids. Deletions cut 8 bases from V and 3 bases from J, with 10 bases between. CDR3 protein: CASRRGDYGYTF. The DNA of the CDR3 is TGCGCCAGCCGCCGGGGGGACTATGGCTACACCTTC.

The chain combines TRBV10-1 with TRBJ1-1; the match to TRBD1 covers 8 bases. The CDR3 extends over 16 amino acids. Germline V CDR1 and CDR2: WNHNN, SYGVQD (reference sequence). V gave up 2 bases and J gave up 1 base; unmatched junction bases: 6. The CDR3 DNA is TGCGCCAGCAGTGAGAATCGCAGGGGGCGGAACACTGAAGCTTTCTTT. As protein: CASSENRRGRNTEAFF.

CDR3 amino acids: CASGLIKQGSGHQPQHF. CDR3 DNA sequence: TGTGCTAGTGGTTTGATCAAACAGGGGTCTGGTCATCAGCCCCAGCATTTT. This chain connects TRBV12-5 to TRBJ1-5; TRBD1 matches at 7 bases. There are 17 residues in the CDR3. V trimming: 2 bases; J trimming: 5 bases; junction bases outside the gene matches: 12. Germline V CDR1 and CDR2: LGHNT, FRNRAP.

The chain links TRBV19 to TRBJ2-7, with 8 bases lining up with TRBD1. J gave up 2 bases and V 4 bases, and 4 bases lay outside the gene matches. The CDR3 runs 14 residues. Germline V gene sequence: CDR1 LNHDA, CDR2 SQIVND (reference sequence). CDR3 protein: CASSKQGDPYEQYF. Written as DNA, the CDR3 is TGTGCCAGTAGTAAACAGGGGGACCCCTACGAGCAGTACTTC.

The V and J genes are TRBV7-2 and TRBJ2-3; D is possibly TRBD1 or TRBD2 (5 bases each). The CDR3 length is 15 residues. V lost 1 base to trimming and J lost 2 bases, with 10 bases between them. In germline, CDR1 is SGHTA, CDR2 FQGNSA. The CDR3 DNA reads as TGTGCCAGCAGCTTAGTGGTGGGGACCACAGATACGCAGTATTTT. It yields the protein CASSLVVGTTDTQYF.

J is TRBJ1-2 and V is TRBV7-9; TRBD1 aligns across 12 bases. V gave up 5 bases and J gave up 3 bases; unmatched junction bases: 10. This CDR3 region has 17 residues. CDR1 is SEHNR and CDR2 is FQNEAQ in the germline V gene (reference sequence). Here the CDR3 reads CASSPPGQGARYYGYTF. Written as DNA, the CDR3 is TGTGCCAGCAGCCCTCCGGGACAGGGGGCGCGGTACTATGGCTACACCTTC.

The CDR3 is CASSLEAVNYGYTF. For the CDR3, the DNA is TGTGCCAGCAGCTTAGAAGCCGTTAACTATGGCTACACCTTC. The chain recombines TRBV7-2 with TRBJ1-2; no clear D gene. This CDR3 region has 14 residues. The ends were cut back, 1 base at V and 1 base at J, with 7 bases in the middle. Per germline, CDR1 SGHTA and CDR2 FQGNSA.

The V call is TRBV7-3, the J call TRBJ2-7; the D gene is possibly TRBD1 (5 bases). Trimming removed 0 bases at V and 3 bases at J, with 12 bases between. The CDR3 consists of 15 residues. In germline, CDR1 is SGHTA, CDR2 FQGTGA. CDR3 amino acids: CASSLTWGNDYEQYF. CDR3 bases: TGTGCCAGCAGCTTAACGTGGGGCAACGACTACGAGCAGTACTTC.

The V call is TRBV19, the J call TRBJ2-2; TRBD1 aligns across 10 bases. CDR1 is LNHDA and CDR2 is SQIVND in the germline V gene (reference sequence). V was clipped by 4 bases and J by 6 bases; unmatched bases: 5. This CDR3 has 15 amino acids. The CDR3 nucleotides are TGTGCCAGTAGTAAGGCGGGACAGGGGTCCGGGGAGCTGTTTTTT. Protein product: CASSKAGQGSGELFF.

V and J are TRBV4-3 and TRBJ2-3, with 10 bases aligning to TRBD2. V was clipped by 3 bases and J by 5 bases; unmatched bases: 8. Germline V CDR1 and CDR2: LGHNA, YSLEER. The CDR3 loop spans 16 amino acids. The CDR3 reads CASSQLAGATGDTQYF. The CDR3 nucleotides read TGCGCCAGCAGCCAGCTAGCGGGGGCCACGGGAGATACGCAGTATTTT.

The chain has TRBV19 and TRBJ1-2; D call uncertain. V lost 3 bases, J lost 4 bases, and 15 bases lay in between. CDR3 length: 15 amino acids. Germline CDR1 is LNHDA and CDR2 is SQIVND (reference sequence). The CDR3 sequence is CASSITGPEGYGYTF. The CDR3, as DNA: TGTGCCAGTAGTATTACCGGGCCAGAAGGCTATGGCTACACCTTC.

The chain carries TRBV27 and TRBJ1-2, with 9 bases lining up with TRBD1. This CDR3 is 14 amino acids long. Trimming at V came to 3 bases and at J to 7 bases, leaving 6 bases not matched to a gene. The germline V gene encodes CDR1 MNHEY and CDR2 SMNVEV (reference sequence). The CDR3 loop is CASSFGTGTGGYTF. The CDR3 bases are TGTGCCAGCAGTTTTGGGACAGGGACGGGTGGCTACACCTTC.

The chain carries TRBV5-6 and TRBJ1-3; D gene ambiguous. The CDR3 spans 16 residues. Germline CDR1 and CDR2: SGHDT and YYEEEE. With 4 bases removed from V and 5 bases from J, the gap between germline ends came to 19 bases. The CDR3 sequence is CASSRARESDRNTIYF. The CDR3 DNA sequence: TGTGCCAGCAGCCGGGCGAGGGAGTCGGACCGAAACACCATATATTTT.

This chain connects TRBV6-4 to TRBJ1-4; D is perhaps TRBD1 (6 bases). CDR3 length equals 13 residues. Germline loops: CDR1 MRHNA, CDR2 SNTAGT. V was shortened by 5 bases and J by 7 bases, with 11 bases between the two germline ends. This chain's CDR3 is CASSRQEGEKLFF. The CDR3 DNA follows: TGTGCCAGCAGTCGACAGGAAGGTGAAAAACTGTTTTTT.

The chain is built from TRBV6-1 and TRBJ2-7; TRBD1 matches 9 bases. Germline-derived CDR1 and CDR2 are MNHNS and SASEGT. This CDR3 has 15 residues. V lost 2 bases to trimming and J lost 3 bases; unmatched junction nucleotides: 5. CDR3 DNA: TGTGCCAGCAGTGAAATCAGACAGGGGGTCTACGAGCAGTACTTC. It translates to CASSEIRQGVYEQYF.

The chain couples TRBV11-2 to TRBJ1-2, with TRBD1 matching over 8 bases. This CDR3 has 15 residues. The germline CDR1 and CDR2 sequences are SGHAT and FQNNGV. V dropped 1 base and J dropped 5; count of bases not matched to a gene: 6. CDR3 protein: CASSLVQGAGYGYTF. CDR3 DNA sequence: TGTGCCAGCAGCTTAGTCCAGGGGGCGGGGTATGGCTACACCTTC.

CDR3 sequence (DNA): TGTGCCAGCGGGGAACGGACAGTGAAATCCTACGAGCAGTACTTC. This sequence encodes CASGERTVKSYEQYF. The V gene is TRBV5-5, the J gene TRBJ2-7, with D perhaps TRBD1 (6 bases). Germline V gene data show CDR1 as SGHKS and CDR2 as YYEKEE (reference sequence). Trimming cost V 7 bases and J 1 base, with 18 bases left between them. The CDR3 sequence is 15 residues long.

V and J are TRBV28 and TRBJ1-5; 7 bases agree with TRBD1. There are 18 residues in the CDR3. Germline CDR1 MDHEN, CDR2 SYDVKM. J was trimmed by 0 bases and V by 3 bases; bases with no gene match: 11. CDR3 sequence: CASSFRGQFLYSNQPQHF. In DNA, the CDR3 is TGTGCCAGCAGTTTTAGGGGACAGTTCCTCTATAGCAATCAGCCCCAGCATTTT. The whole variable domain, filled in from reference TRBV28 and TRBJ1-5, reads DVKVTQSSRYLVKRTGEKVFLECVQDMDHENMFWYRQDPGLGLRLIYFSYDVKMKEKGDIPEGYSVSREKKERFSLILESASTNQTSMYLCASSFRGQFLYSNQPQHFGDGTRLSIL.

The CDR3 DNA is TGTGCCAGCAGCTTGGCTAGCGGGGGGCGAGAGACCCAGTACTTC. This codes for CASSLASGGRETQYF. The rearrangement uses TRBV5-4 and TRBJ2-5; TRBD2 matches at 11 bases. Germline lookup yields CDR1 SGHNT and CDR2 YYREEE (reference sequence). The CDR3 has 15 amino acids. V lost 0 bases and J lost 4; bases outside the gene matches: 2.

A single count supports this clone. The gene calls are TRBV5-1 and TRBJ1-3, with a weak D call TRBD1 (5 bases). This CDR3 comprises 16 residues. CDR1 and CDR2 from the germline V gene are SGHRS and YFSETQ. The germline V and J ends were trimmed by 3 bases and 2 bases, with 15 bases remaining between them. CDR3 sequence: CASSSGTLGTGNTIYF. CDR3 bases: TGCGCCAGCAGCTCCGGGACCTTGGGGACTGGAAACACCATATATTTT.

The rearrangement links TRBV7-6 to TRBJ2-2; D remains unclear. V was cut by 1 base and J by 3 bases, with 12 bases left in between. Germline CDR1 reads SGHVS; CDR2 reads FNYEAQ. The length of the CDR3 is 16 residues. The CDR3 is CASSLGIAPYTGELFF. The CDR3 region has the DNA TGTGCCAGCAGCTTAGGAATAGCCCCGTACACCGGGGAGCTGTTTTTT.

The chain combines TRBV21-1 with TRBJ1-6; TRBD1 reflects the table's D call only, with no check against the DNA. TRBV21-1 is a pseudogene. The CDR3 is 16 amino acids. The CDR3 sequence is CASSRKDRGTNSPLHF. The DNA of the CDR3 is TGTGCCAGCAGCCGAAAGGACAGGGGGACTAATTCACCCCTCCACTTT.